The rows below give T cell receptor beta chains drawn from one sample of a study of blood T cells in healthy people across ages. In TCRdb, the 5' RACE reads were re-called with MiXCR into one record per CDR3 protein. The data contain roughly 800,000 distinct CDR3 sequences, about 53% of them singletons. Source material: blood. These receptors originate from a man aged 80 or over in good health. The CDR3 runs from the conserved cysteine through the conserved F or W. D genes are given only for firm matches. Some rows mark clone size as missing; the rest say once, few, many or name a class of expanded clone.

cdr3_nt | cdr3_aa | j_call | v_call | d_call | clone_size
TGCAGTGCTAGGGGCGGGGGGGGCAGATTCACAGATACGCAGTATTTT | CSARGGGGRFTDTQYF | TRBJ2-3 | TRBV20-1 | TRBD2 | .
TGTGCCAGCAGGCGCCTAGCAGGTGGGGCCAACGTCCTGACTTTC | CASRRLAGGANVLTF | TRBJ2-6 | TRBV11-2 | . | .
TGCAGTGCTGCCCGACAGGGCCCACATAATTCACCCCTCCACTTT | CSAARQGPHNSPLHF | TRBJ1-6 | TRBV20-1 | TRBD1 | .
TGTGCCAGCAGCGCACGACAGGGGGCCGCTTCCGAGACCCAGTACTTC | CASSARQGAASETQYF | TRBJ2-5 | TRBV7-3 | TRBD1 | .
TGCAGTGCTACGACTAGCGGAGGGGCTAGCACAGATACGCAGTATTTT | CSATTSGGASTDTQYF | TRBJ2-3 | TRBV20-1 | TRBD2 | .
TGTGCCAGCAGCTACTCAACAGGGATAGGTCTCTCTGGGGCCAACGTCCTGACTTTC | CASSYSTGIGLSGANVLTF | TRBJ2-6 | TRBV7-3 | . | .
TGCAGCGTTGCCGGGACCCGCTATGGCTACACCTTC | CSVAGTRYGYTF | TRBJ1-2 | TRBV29-1 | . | .
TGTGCCAGCAGGCCTACACCCGACGGGGGCGAGCAGTACTTC | CASRPTPDGGEQYF | TRBJ2-7 | TRBV7-2 | . | few
TGTGCCAGCAGCTCTTATATGGCCCTGGACGGGAGCTCCTACAATGAGCAGTTCTTC | CASSSYMALDGSSYNEQFF | TRBJ2-1 | TRBV13 | . | .
TGCAGCGGTGATGGGGACAGACTGTACTACAATGAGCAGTTCTTC | CSGDGDRLYYNEQFF | TRBJ2-1 | TRBV29-1 | TRBD1 | .
TGTGCCAGCAGCGCGACCGTGCTTGCCACTGAAGCTTTCTTT | CASSATVLATEAFF | TRBJ1-1 | TRBV2 | . | .
TGTGCCAGCAGTCCCGTAGGGCCCCACGAGCAGTACTTC | CASSPVGPHEQYF | TRBJ2-7 | TRBV6-5 | . | few
TGCAGCGTTACAGGGGACAGCAATCAGCCCCAGCATTTT | CSVTGDSNQPQHF | TRBJ1-5 | TRBV29-1 | TRBD1 | .
TGTGCCAGCAGCCCCCCTCGGCGGGGCGTGGACGAGCAGTACTTC | CASSPPRRGVDEQYF | TRBJ2-7 | TRBV3-1 | . | .
TGCAGCGCCCGAGCACAGAACCCCTACGAGCAGTACTTC | CSARAQNPYEQYF | TRBJ2-7 | TRBV29-1 | . | many
TGCAGCGCCAAGGGAGGGGACTCCTACAATGAGCAGTTCTTC | CSAKGGDSYNEQFF | TRBJ2-1 | TRBV29-1 | TRBD2 | many
TGTGCCAGCAGCTTGTCGGGCCAAAATGAGCAGTTCTTC | CASSLSGQNEQFF | TRBJ2-1 | TRBV5-6 | . | .
TGTGCCAGCAGTTTCGGCGAAAAACTGTTTTTT | CASSFGEKLFF | TRBJ1-4 | TRBV12-3/TRBV12-4 | . | many
TGTACCAGCAGCCAAGCCGCAGGCGGAAACACTGAAGCTTTCTTT | CTSSQAAGGNTEAFF | TRBJ1-1 | TRBV14 | . | .
TGTGCCATCAGTGTTCCCGACAGGGGCCGCGGCTACACCTTC | CAISVPDRGRGYTF | TRBJ1-2 | TRBV10-3 | TRBD1 | .
TGCAGTGCCCTCGGGAGAGGACTACAGTATGGCTACACCTTC | CSALGRGLQYGYTF | TRBJ1-2 | TRBV20-1 | . | once
TGTGCCAGCTCACGAGTCGGGGGGTACGAGCAGTACTTC | CASSRVGGYEQYF | TRBJ2-7 | TRBV18 | TRBD2 | .
TGCAGTGCTAGAGATATAGGGACAGGCCTCCCCGAGCAGTACTTC | CSARDIGTGLPEQYF | TRBJ2-7 | TRBV20-1 | TRBD1 | .
TGTGCCAGCAGGGAAAGTGGGGGGACTGAAGCTTTCTTT | CASRESGGTEAFF | TRBJ1-1 | TRBV6-5 | . | many
TGTGCCAGCAGACCAGGGTTTATCAACTATGGCTACACCTTC | CASRPGFINYGYTF | TRBJ1-2 | TRBV27 | . | few
TGTGCCAGCAGTGGGACCGGGACAGGGATAAGGACCCAGTACTTC | CASSGTGTGIRTQYF | TRBJ2-5 | TRBV27 | TRBD1 | .
TGCAGCGTAAGGGAGTCCTACGAGCAGTACTTC | CSVRESYEQYF | TRBJ2-7 | TRBV29-1 | . | .
TGTGCCATCTCGTCAGCGGAGCAAGAGACCCAGTACTTC | CAISSAEQETQYF | TRBJ2-5 | TRBV10-3 | . | .
TGTGCTTCCCAGGATGGGCAAGGAGAGACCCAGTACTTC | CASQDGQGETQYF | TRBJ2-5 | TRBV11-3 | . | .
TGCAGCGTTGGGGGGGGCGTCATGTATGGCTACACCTTC | CSVGGGVMYGYTF | TRBJ1-2 | TRBV29-1 | . | .
TGCGCCAGCAGCACGACAGGGGTGAAAGCTTTCTTT | CASSTTGVKAFF | TRBJ1-1 | TRBV5-1 | TRBD1 | .
TGCGCCAGCAGCTTGGACGGCCGGCCGGGGAATGAGCAGTTCTTC | CASSLDGRPGNEQFF | TRBJ2-1 | TRBV5-1 | . | .
TGCAGCGTTGGATCCCAAGAGACCCAGAACTTC | CSVGSQETQNF | TRBJ2-5 | TRBV29-1 | . | .
TGTGCCAGCTCACCACCGTCAAGACTAGCCTGGGAGACCCAGTACTTC | CASSPPSRLAWETQYF | TRBJ2-5 | TRBV18 | TRBD2 | .
TGCAGCGTTGCTGGGGGTGAGCAGTTCTTC | CSVAGGEQFF | TRBJ2-1 | TRBV29-1 | . | few
TGTGCCAGCAGCCCCGTGGACTCCTACGAGCAGTACTTC | CASSPVDSYEQYF | TRBJ2-7 | TRBV5-6 | . | .
TGTGCCAGCAGCCAATCAGGGCAGGGAAAGGCCAAAAACATTCAGTACTTC | CASSQSGQGKAKNIQYF | TRBJ2-4 | TRBV16 | . | .
TGTGCCAGCAGCTTAGCTTCCGGGACTACTACCTACGAGCAGTACTTC | CASSLASGTTTYEQYF | TRBJ2-7 | TRBV7-2 | TRBD2 | .
TGCAGTGCTAGAGGCGCGACAGGCCCCCGATGGGAGCAGTACTTC | CSARGATGPRWEQYF | TRBJ2-5 | TRBV20-1 | . | once
TGCAGTGCCCTAGAGATGGACAGGCCGGAAAACGAGCAGTACTTC | CSALEMDRPENEQYF | TRBJ2-7 | TRBV20-1 | TRBD1 | .
TGCGCCAGCAGCTTGGGGGTCCTACATCAGGATGGCTACACCTTC | CASSLGVLHQDGYTF | TRBJ1-2 | TRBV5-1 | . | .
TGTGCCAGCAGTTTATCTAGGGTGGACTGGCGGCCTAGGGAGCAGTTCTTC | CASSLSRVDWRPREQFF | TRBJ2-1 | TRBV27 | . | .
TGTGCCAGCACAAAACAGGGTTCAGAGACCCAGTACTTC | CASTKQGSETQYF | TRBJ2-5 | TRBV21-1 | . | .
TGTGCCAGCAGTTTCGGGGTAGGTAGAGCTGAAGCTTTCTTT | CASSFGVGRAEAFF | TRBJ1-1 | TRBV12-3/TRBV12-4 | . | .
TGTGCCAGCAGCCACCCGGGACTCAATAGAAGAGACGCGTATTTT | CASSHPGLNRRDAYF | TRBJ2-3 | TRBV14 | . | once
TGTGCCAGCAGCGTAGCTCCGGCCTTCGTTGGGCAAGAGACCCAGTACTTC | CASSVAPAFVGQETQYF | TRBJ2-5 | TRBV9 | . | .
TGCAGTGCTAGTAGCGGGAGGGCCGCAGATACGCAGTATTTT | CSASSGRAADTQYF | TRBJ2-3 | TRBV20-1 | TRBD2 | .
TGTGCCAGCAGCCAAGAGTCTAGCGGGGGCCTGGGGTCCTACAATGAGCAGTTCTTC | CASSQESSGGLGSYNEQFF | TRBJ2-1 | TRBV4-2 | TRBD2 | few
TGTGCCAGCAGCTTAGGGGGTTGGTGGCCCCAGCATTTT | CASSLGGWWPQHF | TRBJ1-5 | TRBV7-2 | . | few
TGTGCCAGCAGTTGGACAGCCTCTGGGGCCAACGTCCTGACTTTC | CASSWTASGANVLTF | TRBJ2-6 | TRBV25-1 | . | few
TGTGCCAGCTTCTACGGTGTCTCTGGAAACACCATATATTTT | CASFYGVSGNTIYF | TRBJ1-3 | TRBV5-8 | . | .
TGCAGTGCTGCGAGACAGGGGAATCAGCCCCAGCATTTT | CSAARQGNQPQHF | TRBJ1-5 | TRBV20-1 | TRBD1 | .
TGTGCCAGCAGTGAGAGAAGCCACAATGAGCAGTTCTTC | CASSERSHNEQFF | TRBJ2-1 | TRBV6-4 | . | .
TGCAGTGCCGCCACCGGGACTAGCGGGAGCGAAAACATTCAGTACTTC | CSAATGTSGSENIQYF | TRBJ2-4 | TRBV20-1 | TRBD2 | few
TGCAGCGTTGGGCAGGCGGACGGGCGGGGCTACACCTTC | CSVGQADGRGYTF | TRBJ1-2 | TRBV29-1 | . | .